This TCR beta chain comes out of a study of metastatic and nonmetastatic thyroid tumors. Nobody among the patients had been given any treatment before thyroid surgery. This clone was seen at least ten times. TCRdb re-called the PCR reads with MiXCR. The repertoire holds some 69,000 clones, with 13% to 15% as singletons. The CDR3 loop spans 14 amino acids. From germline, CDR1 is GTSNPN and CDR2 SVGIG (reference sequence). Trimming shortened V by 2 bases and J by 5 bases, and 13 bases separated the two germline ends. This clonotype originated in a male donor with papillary thyroid cancer or a benign thyroid nodule (not recorded which). Some clones in this sample may be carry-over from other donors' samples. V and J are TRBV30 and TRBJ1-5; the D is unclear. The specimen sequenced was blood. The CDR3 protein is CAWSTAGLDQPQHF. As DNA, the CDR3 is TGTGCCTGGAGTACAGCGGGTCTTGATCAGCCCCAGCATTTT.